The clone carrying this TCR beta chain has ten or more counts. These data originate in a study of regulatory T cells in long-lasting Graves disease. Sample time point: newly diagnosed GD, antithyroid drugs for less than 3 months. Following extraction of RNA from PBMCs, that RNA was used to make the TCR library. Clinicians diagnosed Graves' disease using American Thyroid Association guidelines. The germline V gene encodes CDR1 SQVTM and CDR2 ANQGSEA. The CDR3 runs to 15 residues. V shed 0 bases and J shed 1 base, with 9 bases lying between them. HTBI primers from iRepertoire and Arm-PCR of CDR3 regions yielded the TCR beta libraries. TCRdb called the multiplex PCR reads again in MiXCR, with one record for every CDR3 protein. Counted here are hundreds of thousands of distinct CDR3 sequences, about 12% occurring once; the ten biggest clones make up roughly 8.2%. This sample also belongs to another study, concerning T cells in Graves' hyperthyroidism and ophthalmopathy. As that study records: Diagnosis relied on clinical symptoms, serum thyroxine and TRAb, thyroid ultrasound and orbital computed tomography.

Sequencing used peripheral blood mononuclear cells (PBMCs), obtained at new diagnosis, from a patient treated with antithyroid drugs. The rearrangement uses TRBV29-1 and TRBJ2-2, with D perhaps matching TRBD1 (6 bases). This TCR was sampled from a woman younger than 45 with Graves disease. The DNA of the CDR3 is TGCAGCGTTGAAGACGGACAGTTGAACACCGGGGAGCTGTTTTTT. Translated: CSVEDGQLNTGELFF.